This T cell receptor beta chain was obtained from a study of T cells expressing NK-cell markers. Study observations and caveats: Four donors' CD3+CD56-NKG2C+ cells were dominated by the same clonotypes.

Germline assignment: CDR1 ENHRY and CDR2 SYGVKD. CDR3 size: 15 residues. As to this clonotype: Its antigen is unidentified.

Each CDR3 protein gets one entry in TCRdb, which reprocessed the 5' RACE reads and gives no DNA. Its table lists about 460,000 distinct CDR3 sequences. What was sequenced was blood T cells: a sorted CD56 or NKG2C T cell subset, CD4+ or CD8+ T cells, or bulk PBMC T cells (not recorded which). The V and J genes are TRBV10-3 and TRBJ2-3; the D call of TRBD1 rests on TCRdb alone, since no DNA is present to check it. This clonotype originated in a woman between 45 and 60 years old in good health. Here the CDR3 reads CAISEFGGPTDTQYF.